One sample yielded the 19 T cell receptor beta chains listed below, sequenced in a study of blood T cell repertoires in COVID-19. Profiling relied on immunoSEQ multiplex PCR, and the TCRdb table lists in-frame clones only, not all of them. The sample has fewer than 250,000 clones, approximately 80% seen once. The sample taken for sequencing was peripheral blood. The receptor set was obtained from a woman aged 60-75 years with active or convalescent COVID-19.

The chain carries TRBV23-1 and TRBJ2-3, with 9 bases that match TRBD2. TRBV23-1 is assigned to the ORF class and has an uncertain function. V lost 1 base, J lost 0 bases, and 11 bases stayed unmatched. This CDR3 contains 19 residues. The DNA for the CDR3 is TGCGCCAGCAGTCAATTGGGGCTAGCGGGGTGCACTAGCACAGATACGCAGTATTTT. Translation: CASSQLGLAGCTSTDTQYF.

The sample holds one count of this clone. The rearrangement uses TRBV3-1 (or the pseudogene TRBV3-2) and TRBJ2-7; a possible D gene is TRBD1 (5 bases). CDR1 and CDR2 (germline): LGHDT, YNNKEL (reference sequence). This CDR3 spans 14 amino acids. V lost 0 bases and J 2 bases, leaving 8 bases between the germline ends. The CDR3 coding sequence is TGTGCCAGCAGCCAAGACTACAGGCCCTACGAGCAGTACTTC. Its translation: CASSQDYRPYEQYF.

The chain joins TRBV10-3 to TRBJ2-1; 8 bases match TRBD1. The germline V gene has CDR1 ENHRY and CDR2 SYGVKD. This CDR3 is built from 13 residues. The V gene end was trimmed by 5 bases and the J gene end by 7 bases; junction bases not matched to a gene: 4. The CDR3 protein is CAISPDRVNEQFF. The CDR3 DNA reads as TGTGCCATCAGTCCGGACAGGGTGAATGAGCAGTTCTTC.

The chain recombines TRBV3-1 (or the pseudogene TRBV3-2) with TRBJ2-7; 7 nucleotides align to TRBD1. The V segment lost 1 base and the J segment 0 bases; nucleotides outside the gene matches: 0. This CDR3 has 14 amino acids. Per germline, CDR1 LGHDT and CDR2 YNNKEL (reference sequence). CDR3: CASSQGDSSYEQYV. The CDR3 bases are TGTGCCAGCAGCCAAGGGGACAGCTCCTACGAGCAGTACGTC.

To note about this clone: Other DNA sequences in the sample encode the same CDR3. CDR3 sequence reads: CASSLGLAANTGELFF. The CDR3 coding sequence is TGCGCCAGCAGCTTGGGGCTAGCGGCGAACACCGGGGAGCTGTTTTTT. The chain links TRBV5-1 to TRBJ2-2; 7 bases fit TRBD2. CDR1 SGHRS and CDR2 YFSETQ come from the germline V gene. The CDR3 has 16 amino acids. With 0 bases clipped from V and 0 bases from J, the junction kept 2 bases outside the gene matches.

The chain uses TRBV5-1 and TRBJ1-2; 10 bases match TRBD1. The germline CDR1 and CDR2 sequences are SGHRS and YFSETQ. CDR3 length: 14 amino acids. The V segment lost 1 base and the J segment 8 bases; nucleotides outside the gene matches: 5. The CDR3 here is CASSLSGTGEGYTF. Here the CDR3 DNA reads TGCGCCAGCAGCTTGTCGGGGACAGGGGAGGGCTACACCTTC.

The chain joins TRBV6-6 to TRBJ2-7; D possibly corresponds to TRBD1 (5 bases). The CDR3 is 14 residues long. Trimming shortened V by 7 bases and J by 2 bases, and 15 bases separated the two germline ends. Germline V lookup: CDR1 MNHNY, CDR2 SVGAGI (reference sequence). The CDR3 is CASTQGANPYEQYF. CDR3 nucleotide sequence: TGTGCCAGCACCCAGGGTGCCAACCCCTACGAGCAGTACTTC.

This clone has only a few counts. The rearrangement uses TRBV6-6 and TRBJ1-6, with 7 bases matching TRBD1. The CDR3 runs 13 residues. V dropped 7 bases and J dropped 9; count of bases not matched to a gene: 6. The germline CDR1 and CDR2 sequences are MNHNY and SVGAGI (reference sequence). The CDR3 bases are TGTGCCAGCAAACGACAGGGAGGTTCACCCCTCCACTTT. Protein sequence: CASKRQGGSPLHF.

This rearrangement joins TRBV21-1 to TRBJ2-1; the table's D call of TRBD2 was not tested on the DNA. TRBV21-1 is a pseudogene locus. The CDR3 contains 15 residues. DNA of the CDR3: TGTGCCAGGCTCGTTTGCGGGACCCACTACAATGAGCAGTTCTTC. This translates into CARLVCGTHYNEQFF.

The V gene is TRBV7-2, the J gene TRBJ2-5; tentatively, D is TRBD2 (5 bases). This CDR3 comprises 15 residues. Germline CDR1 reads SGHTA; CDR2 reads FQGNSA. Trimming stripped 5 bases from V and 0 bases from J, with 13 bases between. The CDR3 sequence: CASSPEGLYQETQYF. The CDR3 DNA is TGTGCCAGCAGCCCAGAGGGTCTGTACCAAGAGACCCAGTACTTC.

CDR3 sequence reads: CASSFTSGGFQETQYF. In nucleotides, the CDR3 is TGTGCCAGCAGTTTTACTAGCGGGGGTTTTCAAGAGACCCAGTACTTC. This chain links TRBV28 with TRBJ2-5, with 11 bases aligning to TRBD2. This CDR3 spans 16 amino acids. Germline lookup yields CDR1 MDHEN and CDR2 SYDVKM. The V and J ends lost 3 bases and 2 bases, in that order; junction bases with no gene match: 5.

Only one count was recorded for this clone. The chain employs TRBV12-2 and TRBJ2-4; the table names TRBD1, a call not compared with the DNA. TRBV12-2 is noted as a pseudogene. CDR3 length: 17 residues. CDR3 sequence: CASRLVTGGWAKNIQYF. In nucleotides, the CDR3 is TGTGCAAGTCGCTTAGTGACAGGGGGCTGGGCCAAAAACATTCAGTACTTC.

The CDR3 sequence is CASGLGASGRAYEQYF. In DNA, the CDR3 is TGTGCTAGTGGCCTCGGGGCTAGCGGGAGGGCCTACGAGCAGTACTTC. The chain combines TRBV12-5 with TRBJ2-7, with TRBD2 matching over 12 bases. Germline CDR1 and CDR2: LGHNT and FRNRAP. The trim removed 6 bases at V and 2 bases at J, leaving 8 bases unmatched. CDR3 size: 16 residues. The full variable domain, its missing parts supplied by reference TRBV12-5 and TRBJ2-7, is DARVTQTPRHKVTEMGQEVTMRCQPILGHNTVFWYRQTMMQGLELLAYFRNRAPLDDSGMPKDRFSAEMPDATLATLKIQPSEPRDSAVYFCASGLGASGRAYEQYFGPGTRLTVT.

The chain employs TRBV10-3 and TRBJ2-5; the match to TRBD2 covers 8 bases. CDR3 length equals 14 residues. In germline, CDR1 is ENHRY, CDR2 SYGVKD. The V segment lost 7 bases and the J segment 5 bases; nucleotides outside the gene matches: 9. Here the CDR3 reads CAIKNSGVDETQYF. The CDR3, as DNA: TGTGCCATCAAGAATAGCGGGGTGGATGAGACCCAGTACTTC.

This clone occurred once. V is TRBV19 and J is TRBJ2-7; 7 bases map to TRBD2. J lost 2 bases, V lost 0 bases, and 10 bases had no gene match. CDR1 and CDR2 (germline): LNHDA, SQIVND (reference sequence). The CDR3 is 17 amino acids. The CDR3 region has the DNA TGTGCCAGTAGTATAGATCCACGGGCGGGAGACCCCTACGAGCAGTACTTC. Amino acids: CASSIDPRAGDPYEQYF.

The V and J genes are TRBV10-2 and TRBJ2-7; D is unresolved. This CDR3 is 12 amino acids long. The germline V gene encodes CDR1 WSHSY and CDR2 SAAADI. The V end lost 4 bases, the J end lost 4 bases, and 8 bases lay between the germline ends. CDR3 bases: TGCGCCAGCAGTGCCTCTCGGTACGAGCAGTACGTC. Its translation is CASSASRYEQYV.

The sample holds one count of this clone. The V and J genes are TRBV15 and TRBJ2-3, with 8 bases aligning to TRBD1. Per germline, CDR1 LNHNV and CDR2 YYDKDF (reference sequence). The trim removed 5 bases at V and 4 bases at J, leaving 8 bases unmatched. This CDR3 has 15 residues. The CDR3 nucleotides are TGTGCCACCAGCCGACGGACAGGGTCGGCAGATACGCAGTATTTT. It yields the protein CATSRRTGSADTQYF.

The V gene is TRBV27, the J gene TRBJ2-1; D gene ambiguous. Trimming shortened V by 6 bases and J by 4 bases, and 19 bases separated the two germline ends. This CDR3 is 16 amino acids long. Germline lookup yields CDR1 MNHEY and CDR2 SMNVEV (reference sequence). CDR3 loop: CASSLWKGTAYNEQFF. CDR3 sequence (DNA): TGTGCCAGCAGCTTGTGGAAAGGAACAGCTTACAATGAGCAGTTCTTC.

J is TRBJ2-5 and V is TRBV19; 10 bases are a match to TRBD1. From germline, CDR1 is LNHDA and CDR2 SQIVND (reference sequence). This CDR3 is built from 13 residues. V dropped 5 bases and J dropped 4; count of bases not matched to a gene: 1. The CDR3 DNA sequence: TGTGCCAGTAGTGACAGGGGGCGAGAGACCCAGTACTTC. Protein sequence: CASSDRGRETQYF.